A selection of T cell receptor beta chains follows, all from one sample in a study of monozygotic twins with inflammatory bowel disease. TCRdb re-called the 5' RACE reads, yielding one record per CDR3 amino acid sequence without DNA. Its table lists approximately 380,000 distinct CDR3 sequences. Material for sequencing was blood. All receptors derive from a human donor with ulcerative colitis or Crohn's disease, or a healthy co-twin of an affected twin (not recorded which). Both conserved end residues are part of each CDR3.

TRBJ1-2 | TRBV7-8 | CASSTSGQSNYGYTF
TRBJ2-7 | TRBV6-1 | CASTPGTGDHEQYF
TRBJ2-2 | TRBV11-2 | CASSLDGLSPTGELFF
TRBJ2-1 | TRBV7-8 | CASSLEGTGAVDEQFF
TRBJ2-5 | TRBV6-1 | CASSGGTGDETQYF
TRBJ2-2 | TRBV7-9 | CASPQRVRNTGELFF
TRBJ1-6 | TRBV12-3/TRBV12-4 | CASRLGTDRYNSPLHF
TRBJ1-5 | TRBV6-5 | CASSYLGTNQPQHF
TRBJ1-2 | TRBV6-5 | CASRTVRRDRRYYGYTF
TRBJ2-7 | TRBV12-3/TRBV12-4 | CASSLIFYEQYF
TRBJ2-1 | TRBV19 | CASSIDRGYNEQFF